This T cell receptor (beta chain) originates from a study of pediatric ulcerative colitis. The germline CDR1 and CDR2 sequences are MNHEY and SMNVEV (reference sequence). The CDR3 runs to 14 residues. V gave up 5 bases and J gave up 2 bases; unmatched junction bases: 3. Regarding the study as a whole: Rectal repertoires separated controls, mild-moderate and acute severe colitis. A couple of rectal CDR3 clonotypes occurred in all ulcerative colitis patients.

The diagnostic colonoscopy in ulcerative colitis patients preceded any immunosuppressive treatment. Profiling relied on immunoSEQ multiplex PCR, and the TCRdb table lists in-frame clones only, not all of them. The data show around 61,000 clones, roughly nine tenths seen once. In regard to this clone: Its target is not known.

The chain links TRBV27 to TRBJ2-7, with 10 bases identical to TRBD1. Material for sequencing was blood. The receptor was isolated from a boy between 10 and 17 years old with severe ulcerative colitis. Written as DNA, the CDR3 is TGTGCCAGCAGTGCCGACAGGGGGCCCTACGAGCAGTACTTC. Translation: CASSADRGPYEQYF.